Below are 20 T cell receptor beta chains sequenced from a single sample in a study of Ad26.COV2.S vaccination and SARS-CoV-2 variants. This table comes from immunoSEQ multiplex PCR, and its TCRdb copy is limited to in-frame clones, with some not included. The sample yields about 350,000 clones, around 89% seen once. Treatment indicated: roughly 18 received Ad26.COV2.S at low or high dose, single or two shots; about 5 received placebo; per-sample allocation not given. The samples date from day 63 after the first vaccine or placebo injection. The input for sequencing was peripheral blood, taken in a trial of Ad26.COV2.S vaccine versus placebo. All receptors derive from a person aged 18-65 years who received the Ad26.COV2.S COVID-19 vaccine or a placebo.

The chain links TRBV19 to TRBJ2-1, with 12 bases fitting TRBD2. This CDR3 spans 18 amino acids. Germline CDR1 LNHDA, CDR2 SQIVND (reference sequence). V lost 1 base to trimming and J lost 6 bases; unmatched junction nucleotides: 10. The DNA for the CDR3 is TGTGCCAGTAGTATAGGACTAGCGGGAGTGGTCGGGCGCAATGAGCAGTTCTTC. Its translation: CASSIGLAGVVGRNEQFF.

The chain links TRBV4-2 to TRBJ2-1; 11 bases align to TRBD2. CDR3 size: 18 residues. With 0 bases clipped from V and 4 bases from J, the junction kept 8 bases outside the gene matches. CDR1 is LGHNA, CDR2 YNFKEQ, per germline. This CDR3 reads CASSQDTLAGGGYNEQFF. The DNA of the CDR3 is TGTGCCAGCAGCCAAGATACCCTAGCGGGAGGTGGTTACAATGAGCAGTTCTTC.

The J gene is TRBJ2-7, the V gene TRBV18; 8 bases line up with TRBD2. Looked up from germline, CDR1 is KGHSH and CDR2 is LQKENI. V shed 3 bases, J shed 6 bases, and the junction held 4 bases outside the gene matches. The CDR3 spans 13 residues. CDR3 in DNA: TGTGCCAGCTCACCCGGACTAGCAGGCGAGCAGTACTTC. Its translation: CASSPGLAGEQYF.

V usage is TRBV7-2 and J usage is TRBJ1-3; 7 bases are a match to TRBD1. Germline loops: CDR1 SGHTA, CDR2 FQGNSA. Trimming took 5 bases from V and 1 from J; bases not matched to a gene: 14. The CDR3 runs 18 residues. For the CDR3, the DNA is TGTGCCAGCAGCCTACAGGGGAACCATCGAACTTCTGGAAACACCATATATTTT. Its protein is CASSLQGNHRTSGNTIYF.

CDR3 DNA sequence: TGTGCCAGCGGTTCTTACGGGAGGGGAAATGAGCAGTTCTTC. Amino acid sequence: CASGSYGRGNEQFF. The chain is built from TRBV27 and TRBJ2-1; 8 bases line up with TRBD2. Trimming removed 8 bases from V and 7 bases from J; junction bases left unmatched: 10. Germline assignment: CDR1 MNHEY and CDR2 SMNVEV (reference sequence). The length of the CDR3 is 14 residues.

The chain couples TRBV6-5 to TRBJ2-5; D might be TRBD1 (5 bases). The ends were cut back, 0 bases at V and 1 base at J, with 9 bases in the middle. The CDR3 consists of 15 residues. Germline V gene lookup returns CDR1 MNHEY and CDR2 SVGAGI. The CDR3 protein is CASSYSWTFQETQYF. Here the CDR3 DNA reads TGTGCCAGCAGTTACTCTTGGACATTCCAAGAGACCCAGTACTTC.

The rearrangement links TRBV15 to TRBJ1-3; TRBD1 matches at 7 bases. V trimming: 0 bases; J trimming: 6 bases; junction bases outside the gene matches: 5. The CDR3 spans 15 residues. Germline V lookup: CDR1 LNHNV, CDR2 YYDKDF (reference sequence). CDR3 sequence: CATSRDPGGENTIYF. CDR3 DNA sequence: TGTGCCACCAGCAGAGATCCAGGGGGGGAAAACACCATATATTTT.

This rearrangement joins TRBV2 to TRBJ2-7; D gene ambiguous. Germline CDR1 and CDR2: SNHLY and FYNNEI. This CDR3 is 11 amino acids long. Trimming stripped 3 bases from V and 3 bases from J, with 3 bases between. CDR3 residues: CASSDVYEQYF. The CDR3 DNA follows: TGTGCCAGCAGTGATGTCTACGAGCAGTACTTC.

V and J are TRBV30 and TRBJ2-7; 10 bases are a match to TRBD1. From germline, CDR1 is GTSNPN and CDR2 SVGIG (reference sequence). The CDR3 extends over 13 amino acids. V shed 5 bases, J shed 6 bases, and the junction held 7 bases outside the gene matches. Here the CDR3 DNA reads TGTGCCTGGCAGACAGGGGGCCGGGGCGAGCAGTACTTC. Its protein is CAWQTGGRGEQYF. Full variable domain (outside the CDR3, taken from reference TRBV30 and TRBJ2-7): SQTIHQWPATLVQPVGSPLSLECTVEGTSNPNLYWYRQAAGRGLQLLFYSVGIGQISSEVPQNLSASRPQDRQFILSSKKLLLSDSGFYLCAWQTGGRGEQYFGPGTRLTVT.

The chain recombines TRBV6-1 with TRBJ1-4, with a possible D match to TRBD1 (5 bases). Germline assignment: CDR1 MNHNS and CDR2 SASEGT. The ends were cut back, 4 bases at V and 7 bases at J, with 19 bases in the middle. The CDR3 has 16 residues. CDR3 coding DNA: TGTGCCAGCAGTGTCCTCCATGGGGGTAGCGGTGAAAAACTGTTTTTT. It translates to CASSVLHGGSGEKLFF.

The chain joins TRBV7-2 to TRBJ2-7; TRBD1 aligns across 9 bases. Germline V gives CDR1 SGHTA, CDR2 FQGNSA. V was clipped by 5 bases and J by 3 bases; unmatched bases: 14. CDR3 size: 17 residues. The CDR3 protein is CASSQIDRGVYGYEQYF. CDR3 DNA sequence: TGTGCCAGCAGCCAAATCGACAGGGGGGTTTATGGCTACGAGCAGTACTTC.

The chain recombines TRBV7-9 with TRBJ2-7, with TRBD1 matching over 7 bases. Germline CDR1 SEHNR, CDR2 FQNEAQ (reference sequence). Trimming at V came to 3 bases and at J to 4 bases, leaving 15 bases not matched to a gene. CDR3 length equals 17 residues. The CDR3 region is CASSLPPGQLFPYEQYF. In DNA form, the CDR3 reads TGTGCCAGCAGCTTGCCTCCGGGACAGCTTTTTCCTTACGAGCAGTACTTC.

This chain joins TRBV19 and TRBJ1-6; D ambiguous. CDR3 size: 14 residues. V lost 3 bases and J lost 5, with 8 bases in between. The germline V gene encodes CDR1 LNHDA and CDR2 SQIVND (reference sequence). The CDR3 nucleotides are TGTGCCAGTAGTATCAGCGGAAATAATTCACCCCTCCACTTT. Its translation: CASSISGNNSPLHF.

This clone has a handful of counts. The CDR3: CASSLLGGETQYF. Written as DNA, the CDR3 is TGCGCCAGCAGCCTTCTCGGGGGCGAGACCCAGTACTTC. The J gene is TRBJ2-5, the V gene TRBV4-3, with D perhaps assigned TRBD1 or TRBD2 (6 bases each). V was cut by 4 bases and J by 5 bases, with 11 bases left in between. CDR3 size: 13 residues. In germline, CDR1 is LGHNA, CDR2 YSLEER.

This chain links TRBV2 with TRBJ2-7; possibly TRBD1 or TRBD2 for D (5 bases each). Between the trimmed V and J ends, which lost 2 bases and 3 bases, there was a span of 14 bases. Germline V gene data show CDR1 as SNHLY and CDR2 as FYNNEI. CDR3 length: 15 residues. The CDR3 spells CASSEWGSMGYEQYF. The CDR3 nucleotides are TGTGCCAGCAGTGAATGGGGGAGTATGGGCTACGAGCAGTACTTC.

CDR3: CASRYQGIGYEQYF. Here the CDR3 DNA reads TGTGCCAGCAGATACCAGGGGATCGGCTACGAGCAGTACTTC. The rearrangement joins TRBV5-6 to TRBJ2-7; weak D call: TRBD1 (6 bases). The CDR3 has 14 residues. In germline, CDR1 is SGHDT, CDR2 YYEEEE. Trimming shortened V by 5 bases and J by 3 bases, and 15 bases separated the two germline ends.

This clone has only one observation. This chain uses TRBV5-5 with TRBJ1-6; D uncertain. Germline V gene lookup returns CDR1 SGHKS and CDR2 YYEKEE (reference sequence). This CDR3 region has 14 residues. V was trimmed by 2 bases and J by 8 bases, leaving 11 bases between them. The CDR3 is CASSFQISDSPLHF. CDR3 DNA: TGTGCCAGCAGCTTTCAGATCTCTGATTCACCCCTCCACTTT. Together with reference TRBV5-5 and TRBJ1-6, the CDR3 gives the full variable domain: DAGVTQSPTHLIKTRGQQVTLRCSPISGHKSVSWYQQVLGQGPQFIFQYYEKEERGRGNFPDRFSARQFPNYSSELNVNALLLGDSALYLCASSFQISDSPLHFGNGTRLTVT.

The V and J genes are TRBV14 and TRBJ2-3, with D possibly TRBD1 on 5 matching bases. The CDR3 runs to 17 residues. Trimming stripped 0 bases from V and 2 bases from J, with 15 bases between. The V gene's germline CDR1 is SGHDN and CDR2 FVKESK. The CDR3 nucleotides are TGTGCCAGCAGCCAAGATCTTCTAGGGGTGACCACAGATACGCAGTATTTT. As protein: CASSQDLLGVTTDTQYF.

The V gene is TRBV5-6, the J gene TRBJ1-1; tentatively, D is TRBD1 (6 bases). V was cut by 5 bases and J by 4 bases, with 15 bases left in between. The CDR3 totals 14 residues. Germline loops: CDR1 SGHDT, CDR2 YYEEEE. The CDR3 bases are TGTGCCAGCAGGGGGCAGGGGAGAGGCACTGAAGCTTTCTTT. As protein: CASRGQGRGTEAFF.

The rearrangement joins TRBV10-3 to TRBJ2-4; D ambiguous. Trimming cost V 0 bases and J 1 base, with 16 bases left between them. The CDR3 length is 18 residues. Per the germline V gene, CDR1 is ENHRY and CDR2 is SYGVKD. The DNA for the CDR3 is TGTGCCATCAGTGAGTCGTCATTGGGCAGGTTGGCCAAAAACATTCAGTACTTC. Protein: CAISESSLGRLAKNIQYF.